This T cell receptor beta chain emerged from a study of siplizumab effects on memory and regulatory T cells. General study points: Suppressive capability of dividing Tregs from siplizumab cultures went unverified.

V lost 4 bases to trimming and J lost 7 bases, with 14 bases between them. From germline, CDR1 is SGHVS and CDR2 FNYEAQ. This CDR3 contains 13 residues. A note on this clone: No antigen is known for it.

Clones were sequenced by immunoSEQ multiplex PCR, and TCRdb holds only the in-frame ones, with some missing. The table shows roughly 50,000 clones, with 95% to 98% occurring only once. What was sequenced was naive CD4+ T cells sorted from blood. The V and J genes are TRBV7-6 and TRBJ2-7, with a weak D call TRBD1 (6 bases). This sequence originates from a human donor in good health. CDR3 DNA sequence: TGTGCCAGCAGCTCCAGGGGTGGTGCGGAGCAGTACTTC. It encodes CASSSRGGAEQYF.